This entry features one T cell receptor beta chain sequence. No antigen is known for it. One base away there is no much larger clone; base qualities are not given. This sample stems from a study of shared clonotypes between healthy human individuals (dated by TCRdb to between 2020 and 2021). About the investigation overall: The cohort comprised a couple of women and three men aged 18 to 49 years. For each donor, three plates each were used for CD4 naive and CD4 memory, two plates were used for CD8 naive, and one plate was used for CD8 memory. The study deeply sequenced blood TCR repertoires of about five healthy adults to estimate repertoire size and the extent of clonotype sharing between individuals. Different laboratories and diverse techniques were used to prepare libraries and sequence TCR repertoires, to increase sequencing depth and limit assay-specific biases. Between about 0.8 and 8.9 billion PBMCs per donor were obtained by leukapheresis. General study outcomes and caveats: Incomplete sequencing was indicated by rarefaction of sorted-subset datasets, despite the large sequencing depth. Larger estimated clonotype richness was generally found for naive subsets than for memory subsets. Pairwise subsampling led to the expectation that sequencing depth would affect the degree of clonotype sharing among donors. Compared with non-shared clonotypes, clonotypes shared by all four sorted-subset donors had higher generation probabilities. Across a few donors, about 4.5% of naive CD4, 3.5% of naive CD8, approximately 2.5% of memory CD4, and about 0.4% of memory CD8 clonotypes were shared. The genetic and exposure-history diversity represented was limited by the small number of donors. Sampling was restricted to blood, and TCR repertoires in tissue are likely to differ from TCR repertoires in blood.

Healthy HIV-negative adults with no recently reported acute infections or vaccinations were included as donors. Only Caucasian adults living in Nashville, Tennessee, USA were represented among the donors. CD4+ T cells were enriched by magnetic negative selection, after which naive cells were positively selected on CD45RA and the negative fraction was taken as the memory subset. After blood collection by leukapheresis, PBMCs were isolated using Ficoll-Histopaque density gradient centrifugation and then cryopreserved in the vapor phase of liquid nitrogen. Analytical flow cytometry was used to check the purity and quantity of every magnetically sorted T cell population. Genomic DNA was isolated from every sorted fraction and measured by UV absorbance on a Nanodrop 2000c. The CDR3 starts with the cysteine, ends with the phenylalanine, and has 17 residues. Left in the record is the CDR3 DNA by itself, 51 bases read in frame from the first base. The germline V gene provides CDR1 MDHEN and CDR2 SYDVKM. The germline V end is reduced by 5 bases and the J end by 0 bases; junction bases left unmatched: 11.

Using the deep immunoSEQ assay, multiplex PCR amplified TCR CDR3 regions from genomic DNA. Extracted genomic DNA from each cell subset was distributed evenly across all wells of several immunoSEQ 96-well plates, and each plate was treated as a replicate. For sorted subsets, each replicate PCR was loaded with 200 ng genomic DNA, equivalent to 30,000 or so T cell genomes. The purified libraries were quantified using a Qubit 3.0 fluorometer, sized with a Bioanalyzer 2100, and then quantified again using the KAPA Library Quantification kit. A separate single-read 150-cycle Illumina NextSeq 550 flow cell was used to sequence each immunoSEQ 96-well plate. The study's processing was this. Because only junctional sequences without quality scores were contained in the immunoSEQ output, filtering matching that applied to full-length reads could not be performed. To assign V/J genes and CDR3, sequences were annotated using PyIR, a Python wrapper for IgBLAST v1.9, with IMGT germline references. Any read was removed if the V/J assignment was weak (E-value above 1e-6), the CDR3 was missing, or the read contained stop codons, out-of-frame junctions, or ambiguous translated residues. V3J clonotypes were defined by identical inferred V gene, J gene, and CDR3 amino acid sequence. Percentage overlap between repertoires was computed as shared unique clonotypes divided by the size of the smaller repertoire. Repertoire richness was assessed with RTK rarefaction, the Chao1 estimator, and Recon v2.1 estimates of unobserved clonotypes. Generation probabilities for all TCRbeta clonotypes obtained by the gDNA method from a handful of donors were computed using OLGA. TCRdb's version of the immuneACCESS table is confined to in-frame rearrangements and falls short of the full clone set. An unresolved V gene accounts for under half of the shortfall where checked; the remainder is of unknown origin. That table supplies the V and J calls and clone size; D and trimming were determined from the DNA. Recorded for this sample are 2 million to 3 million clones; roughly 93% of them occurred a single time. Approximately 0.37% of the sample lies in the top ten.

Sequencing was performed on naive CD4+ T cells from PBMCs. In light of the paper, this sample's cell subset or site label describes: CD45RA+ positively selected. The receptor chain draws on TRBV28 and TRBJ2-3; a stretch of 7 junction bases matches TRBD2. The TCR sequence derives from a man younger than 35 in good health. Some clones in this sample may be carry-over from other donors' samples. The sequenced DNA is TGTGCCAGCAGTCTATACTCTAGCGGACTTAGCACAGATACGCAGTATTTT. The encoded protein is CASSLYSSGLSTDTQYF.